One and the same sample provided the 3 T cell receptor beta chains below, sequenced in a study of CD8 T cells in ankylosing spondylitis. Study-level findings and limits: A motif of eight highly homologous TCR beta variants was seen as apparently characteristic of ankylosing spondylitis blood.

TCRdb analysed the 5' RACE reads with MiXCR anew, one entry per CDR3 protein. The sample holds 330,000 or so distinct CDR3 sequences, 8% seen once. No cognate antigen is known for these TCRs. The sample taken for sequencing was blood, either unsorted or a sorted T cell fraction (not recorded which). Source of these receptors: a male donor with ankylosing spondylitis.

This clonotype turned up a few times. The CDR3 region is CASSAIREGPKNIQYF. Here the CDR3 DNA reads TGTGCCAGTAGCGCGATCCGGGAGGGCCCCAAAAACATTCAGTACTTC. The chain uses TRBV19 and TRBJ2-4; 8 bases fit TRBD2. The CDR3 consists of 16 residues. Germline V gene data show CDR1 as LNHDA and CDR2 as SQIVND (reference sequence). Trimming at V came to 6 bases and at J to 2 bases, leaving 9 bases not matched to a gene.

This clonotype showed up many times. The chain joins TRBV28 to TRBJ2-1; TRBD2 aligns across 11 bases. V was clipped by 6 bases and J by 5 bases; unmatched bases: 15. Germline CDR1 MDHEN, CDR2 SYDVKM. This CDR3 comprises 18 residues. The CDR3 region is CASSQYLIPGLADNEQFF. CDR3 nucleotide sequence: TGTGCCAGCAGCCAATACCTTATTCCGGGACTAGCGGACAATGAGCAGTTCTTC.

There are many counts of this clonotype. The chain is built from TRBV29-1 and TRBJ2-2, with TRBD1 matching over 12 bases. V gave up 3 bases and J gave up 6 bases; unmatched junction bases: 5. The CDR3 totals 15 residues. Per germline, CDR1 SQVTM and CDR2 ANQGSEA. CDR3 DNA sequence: TGCAGCGTTGAGCTGAGGGACAGGGGGCCCGGGGAGCTGTTTTTT. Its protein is CSVELRDRGPGELFF.